The next 21 T cell receptor beta chains were all read from a single sample in a study of blood T cell repertoires in COVID-19. Profiled with immunoSEQ multiplex PCR; TCRdb holds only in-frame clones, not every one. Of 200,000 to 250,000 clones in the sample, approximately 84% are singletons; the top ten hold approximately 1.9%. The material sequenced was peripheral blood. Receptors originate from a woman aged 80 or older with acute or convalescent COVID-19.

The genes are TRBV10-3 and TRBJ2-5; D is perhaps TRBD2 (5 bases). Germline V gene data show CDR1 as ENHRY and CDR2 as SYGVKD. The CDR3 has 13 amino acids. V lost 6 bases and J lost 2, with 10 bases in between. CDR3 in DNA: TGTGCCATCAGGGCCCGGGATCAAGAGACCCAGTACTTC. It specifies CAIRARDQETQYF.

This chain uses TRBV9 with TRBJ2-3; a weak D match, TRBD1 (6 bases). The CDR3 is 16 residues long. V was pared by 3 bases and J by 0 bases, with 14 bases between. CDR1 and CDR2 (germline): SGDLS, YYNGEE. For the CDR3, the DNA is TGTGCCAGCAGCGGCCCCGGGACACCGAGCACAGATACGCAGTATTTT. Amino acid sequence: CASSGPGTPSTDTQYF.

This clone occurred a few times. The rearrangement links TRBV14 to TRBJ1-3; TRBD1 aligns across 10 bases. Germline CDR1 and CDR2: SGHDN and FVKESK. Unmatched junction bases numbered 5, after V lost 4 bases and J lost 2 bases. The CDR3 loop spans 16 amino acids. The CDR3 DNA sequence: TGTGCCAGCAGCCGAGTCGGACAGGGGGCTGGAAACACCATATATTTT. Amino acids: CASSRVGQGAGNTIYF.

This chain uses TRBV5-6 with TRBJ2-7; weak D call: TRBD1 (5 bases). The CDR3 consists of 13 residues. V lost 0 bases, J lost 2 bases, and 6 bases lay in between. Germline CDR1 is SGHDT and CDR2 is YYEEEE. CDR3 in DNA: TGTGCCAGCAGCTTGGACAGGACCTACGAGCAGTACTTC. The encoded protein is CASSLDRTYEQYF.

This chain joins TRBV6-5 and TRBJ1-2, with a possible D match to TRBD1 (6 bases). The CDR3 extends over 14 amino acids. From germline, CDR1 is MNHEY and CDR2 SVGAGI. Trimming left V 5 bases short and J 4 bases short, with 14 bases between. CDR3 sequence (DNA): TGTGCCAGCAGTATCGGGGGGCGCGGCTATGGCTACACCTTC. Its protein product is CASSIGGRGYGYTF.

This clone was observed once. This chain connects TRBV28 to TRBJ2-1, with TRBD2 identical over 9 bases. The CDR3 is made up of 14 amino acids. CDR1 and CDR2 (germline): MDHEN, SYDVKM. V trimming: 2 bases; J trimming: 7 bases; junction bases outside the gene matches: 3. The CDR3 region is CASSLDLAGNEQFF. CDR3 DNA: TGTGCCAGCAGTTTAGATCTAGCGGGAAATGAGCAGTTCTTC.

This clone was detected only a few times. The chain has TRBV7-9 and TRBJ1-5; D is perhaps TRBD1 (5 bases). The V gene lost 3 bases and the J gene lost 1 base, with 13 bases spanning the gap. In germline, CDR1 is SEHNR, CDR2 FQNEAQ (reference sequence). This CDR3 region has 16 residues. The CDR3 DNA reads as TGTGCCAGCAGCTTTTATGGCAGGGCAAGCAATCAGCCCCAGCATTTT. Protein product: CASSFYGRASNQPQHF.

The chain couples TRBV7-2 to TRBJ1-1, with 8 bases that match TRBD1. Germline CDR1 and CDR2: SGHTA and FQGNSA. The V segment lost 4 bases and the J segment 3 bases; nucleotides outside the gene matches: 4. This CDR3 spans 14 amino acids. The CDR3 DNA is TGTGCCAGCAGCTATACAGGGGGTGACACTGAAGCTTTCTTT. It yields the protein CASSYTGGDTEAFF.

The V and J genes are TRBV27 and TRBJ1-5; D call uncertain. The CDR3 has 14 amino acids. Trimming took off 5 bases at V and 3 bases at J, with 11 bases between the two ends. The germline CDR1 and CDR2 sequences are MNHEY and SMNVEV (reference sequence). This CDR3 reads CASSLPGTNQPQHF. The CDR3 DNA reads TGTGCCAGCAGTCTACCAGGTACCAATCAGCCCCAGCATTTT.

This chain joins TRBV24-1 and TRBJ2-7, with 7 bases fitting TRBD1. The J segment lost 6 bases and the V segment lost 3 bases, leaving 7 bases of the junction unmatched. The germline V gene encodes CDR1 KGHDR and CDR2 SFDVKD. This CDR3 comprises 14 residues. CDR3 coding DNA: TGTGCCACCAGTGATCCCGGACAGGCAACCGAGCAGTACTTC. It codes for CATSDPGQATEQYF.

This rearrangement joins TRBV5-6 to TRBJ1-1; perhaps TRBD1 as D (5 bases). The CDR3 has 12 residues. Germline V gene sequence: CDR1 SGHDT, CDR2 YYEEEE. V was clipped by 0 bases and J by 10 bases, with 10 bases between them. Here the CDR3 reads CASSLDGTRAFF. DNA for the CDR3: TGTGCCAGCAGCTTGGACGGGACTCGAGCTTTCTTT.

The rearrangement links TRBV19 to TRBJ1-5, with D perhaps TRBD1 (5 bases). Germline CDR1 is LNHDA and CDR2 is SQIVND (reference sequence). This CDR3 contains 13 residues. V shed 2 bases and J shed 5 bases, with 7 bases lying between them. In DNA, the CDR3 is TGTGCCAGTAGTATAAGCAGGGATCAGCCCCAGCATTTT. It is translated as CASSISRDQPQHF.

V gene TRBV28 combines with J gene TRBJ1-2; 7 nucleotides match TRBD1. The CDR3 contains 14 residues. V was pared by 1 base and J by 4 bases, with 3 bases of the junction left unmatched. CDR1 MDHEN and CDR2 SYDVKM come from the germline V gene. CDR3: CASSLSGQVYGYTF. DNA of the CDR3: TGTGCCAGCAGTTTATCAGGACAGGTCTATGGCTACACCTTC.

The V and J genes are TRBV27 and TRBJ1-5, with 10 positions matching TRBD1. CDR1 and CDR2 from the germline V gene are MNHEY and SMNVEV (reference sequence). There are 15 residues in the CDR3. V was clipped by 5 bases and J by 2 bases; unmatched bases: 3. CDR3 in DNA: TGTGCCAGCAGTCCGGGACAGGGGCGCAATCAGCCCCAGCATTTT. It codes for CASSPGQGRNQPQHF.

The chain carries TRBV6-6 and TRBJ2-3, with 7 bases aligning to TRBD1. Looked up from germline, CDR1 is MNHNY and CDR2 is SVGAGI (reference sequence). J gave up 2 bases and V 4 bases, and 6 bases lay outside the gene matches. There are 15 residues in the CDR3. CDR3 protein: CASSFLTGNTDTQYF. The CDR3, as DNA: TGTGCCAGCAGTTTTCTGACAGGGAACACAGATACGCAGTATTTT.

The chain recombines TRBV28 with TRBJ2-7; D uncertain. The germline gives CDR1 MDHEN, CDR2 SYDVKM. The CDR3 is 14 residues long. V dropped 6 bases and J dropped 4 bases, with 16 bases sitting between them. CDR3 bases: TGTGCCAGCAGCACCTCCCGTGAGGTGTACGAGCAGTACTTC. It codes for CASSTSREVYEQYF.

This chain uses TRBV6-5 with TRBJ1-5, with 10 nucleotides matching TRBD1. CDR1 is MNHEY and CDR2 is SVGAGI in the germline V gene. The CDR3 extends over 15 amino acids. The ends lost 7 bases at V and 6 bases at J; junction bases unmatched: 9. The CDR3 region has the DNA TGTGCCAGCAACCTGGACAGGGGGTTGGGTCAGCCCCAGCATTTT. Amino acid sequence: CASNLDRGLGQPQHF.

V gene TRBV18 combines with J gene TRBJ2-1, with D uncertain. The ends were cut back, 3 bases at V and 5 bases at J, with 11 bases in the middle. Germline values: CDR1 KGHSH, CDR2 LQKENI. The CDR3 runs 14 residues. The CDR3 nucleotides read TGTGCCAGCTCACCGAATCAGGCACACAATGAGCAGTTCTTC. Amino acid sequence: CASSPNQAHNEQFF.

The chain joins TRBV9 to TRBJ2-6; D not certain. CDR1 is SGDLS and CDR2 is YYNGEE in the germline V gene. The CDR3 is 17 amino acids. V lost 0 bases to trimming and J lost 0 bases, with 10 bases between them. The CDR3 here is CASSVARRSSGANVLTF. The CDR3, as DNA: TGTGCCAGCAGCGTAGCTAGACGGAGCTCTGGGGCCAACGTCCTGACTTTC.

This rearrangement joins TRBV5-5 to TRBJ1-4; D possibly corresponds to TRBD1 (5 bases). The CDR3 covers 16 residues. From germline, CDR1 is SGHKS and CDR2 YYEKEE (reference sequence). V was clipped by 1 base and J by 8 bases, with 18 bases between them. The CDR3 sequence: CASSLFLQGAGEKLFF. The CDR3 coding sequence is TGTGCCAGCAGCTTGTTCCTTCAGGGAGCGGGAGAAAAACTGTTTTTT.

The rearrangement joins TRBV3-1 (or the pseudogene TRBV3-2) to TRBJ2-1; 14 bases line up with TRBD2. The junction had 8 bases not matched to a gene; V was cut back by 4 bases and J by 0 bases. Germline V gene lookup returns CDR1 LGHDT and CDR2 YNNKEL (reference sequence). The CDR3 is 19 residues long. As DNA, the CDR3 is TGTGCCAGCAGCCCAGGACTAGCGGGGGGCCTGAGCTCCTACAATGAGCAGTTCTTC. It codes for CASSPGLAGGLSSYNEQFF.